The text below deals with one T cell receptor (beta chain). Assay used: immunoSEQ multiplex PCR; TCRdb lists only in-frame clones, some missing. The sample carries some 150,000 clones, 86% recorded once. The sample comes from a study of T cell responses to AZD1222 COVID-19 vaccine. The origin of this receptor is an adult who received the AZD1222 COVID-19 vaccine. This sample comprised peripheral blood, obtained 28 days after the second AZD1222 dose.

The CDR3 sequence: CASSQSGGGTGELFF. For the CDR3, the DNA is TGCGCCAGCAGCCAGTCTGGCGGGGGGACCGGGGAGCTGTTTTTT. The rearrangement links TRBV5-1 to TRBJ2-2; 8 bases are shared with TRBD2. The V and J ends lost 4 bases and 5 bases, in that order; junction bases with no gene match: 7. Germline V gives CDR1 SGHRS, CDR2 YFSETQ. CDR3 length: 15 residues.